This T cell receptor (beta chain) was captured in a study of shared clonotypes between healthy human individuals. Notes on the study in general: For naive CD4 cells, roughly 5.5% of clonotypes were shared across a handful of donors.

Comment on this clone: Its target is unknown.

Deep-level assay runs were performed. The data were produced by immunoSEQ multiplex PCR, yet TCRdb's version contains in-frame clones alone and is incomplete. Of around 1.1 million clones in the sample, 77% were seen once. V lost 4 bases, J lost 4 bases, and 7 bases stayed unmatched. Germline-derived CDR1 and CDR2 are LNHDA and SQIVND (reference sequence). The length of the CDR3 is 15 residues. The receptor's source is a man younger than 35 in good health. Some clones in this sample may be carry-over from other donors' samples. The sample consisted of memory CD4+ T cells from PBMCs. Subset given: CD45RA-negative fraction. This chain uses TRBV19 with TRBJ2-1; 7 nucleotides line up with TRBD2. The chain's CDR3 is CASSTSLALYNEQFF. The CDR3 DNA reads TGTGCCAGTAGTACCTCACTAGCGCTATACAATGAGCAGTTCTTC.